This TCR beta chain derives from a study of regulatory T cells in long-lasting Graves disease. Study-level information: Antithyroid drugs had been taken under 3 months by newly diagnosed Graves' patients.

Time point reported: newly diagnosed GD, antithyroid drugs for less than 3 months. RNA isolated from PBMCs was used to make the TCR library. A blood draw put roughly 10 milliliters of peripheral blood into EDTA tubes. Libraries of TCR beta came from iRepertoire HTBI primers plus Arm-PCR of CDR3 regions. TCRdb passed the multiplex PCR reads through MiXCR, listing each CDR3 protein once. Found here are roughly 260,000 distinct CDR3 sequences, around a sixth of them singletons; the top ten hold around 15%. At least ten counts were recorded for this clonotype. These same data were also listed under a study on T cells in Graves' hyperthyroidism and ophthalmopathy.

The TCR sequence derives from a young woman with Graves disease. The sequencing here drew on peripheral blood mononuclear cells (PBMCs), taken at new diagnosis, from a patient treated with antithyroid drugs.

The DNA for the CDR3 is TGTGCCAGCTATTCATCGGTGCAAGGGAACACTGAAGCTTTCTTT. It translates to CASYSSVQGNTEAFF. V gene TRBV6-2 or TRBV6-3 combines with J gene TRBJ1-1; D remains unclear. The CDR3 has 15 amino acids. Germline-derived CDR1 and CDR2 are MNHEY and SVGEGT. V was trimmed by 8 bases and J by 1 base, leaving 17 bases between them.